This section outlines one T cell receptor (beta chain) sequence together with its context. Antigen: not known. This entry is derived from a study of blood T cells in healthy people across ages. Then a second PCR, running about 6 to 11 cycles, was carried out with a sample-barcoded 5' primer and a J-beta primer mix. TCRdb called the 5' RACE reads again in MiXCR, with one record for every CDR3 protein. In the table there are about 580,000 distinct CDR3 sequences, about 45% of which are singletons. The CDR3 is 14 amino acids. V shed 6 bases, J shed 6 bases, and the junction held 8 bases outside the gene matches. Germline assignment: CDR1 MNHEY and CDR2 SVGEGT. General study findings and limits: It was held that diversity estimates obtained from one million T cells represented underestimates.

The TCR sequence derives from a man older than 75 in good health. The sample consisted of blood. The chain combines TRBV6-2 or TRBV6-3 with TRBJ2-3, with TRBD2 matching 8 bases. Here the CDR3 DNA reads TGTGCCAGCAGCGACAGCGGGAGCTGGGATACGCAGTATTTT. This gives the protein CASSDSGSWDTQYF.